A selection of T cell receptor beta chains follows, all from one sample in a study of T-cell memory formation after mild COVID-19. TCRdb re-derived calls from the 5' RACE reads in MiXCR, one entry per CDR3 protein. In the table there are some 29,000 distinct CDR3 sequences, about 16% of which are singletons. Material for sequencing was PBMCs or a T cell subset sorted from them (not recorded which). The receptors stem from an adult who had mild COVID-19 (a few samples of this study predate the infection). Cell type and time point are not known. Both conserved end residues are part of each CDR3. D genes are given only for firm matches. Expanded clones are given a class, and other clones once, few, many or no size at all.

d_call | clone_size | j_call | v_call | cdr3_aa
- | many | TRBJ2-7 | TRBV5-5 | CASSPREGGYEQYF
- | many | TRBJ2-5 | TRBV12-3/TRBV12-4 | CASSFRGRRETQYF
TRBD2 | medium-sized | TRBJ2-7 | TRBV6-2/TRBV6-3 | CASSRTSGFYEQYF
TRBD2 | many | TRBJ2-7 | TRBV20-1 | CSASPLAGDFSYEQYF
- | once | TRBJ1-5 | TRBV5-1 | CASSLAPNQPQHF
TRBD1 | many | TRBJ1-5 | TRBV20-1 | CSAAQGQGTQHF
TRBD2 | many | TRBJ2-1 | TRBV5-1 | CASSPTSGRESEQFF
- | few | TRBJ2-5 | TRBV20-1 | CSARDTEKETQYF
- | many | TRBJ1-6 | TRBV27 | CASRPRQANSPLHF
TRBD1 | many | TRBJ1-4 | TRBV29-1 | CSVTGTNEKLFF
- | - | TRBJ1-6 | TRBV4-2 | CASSESTGRNSPLHF
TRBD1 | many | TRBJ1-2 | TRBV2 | CASSQQGANSYGYTF
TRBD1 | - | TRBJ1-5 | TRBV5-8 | CASSLGGQFNQPQHF
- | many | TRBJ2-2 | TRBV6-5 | CASSSRRRTGELFF
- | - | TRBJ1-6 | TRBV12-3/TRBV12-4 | CASSLGQGGSPLHF
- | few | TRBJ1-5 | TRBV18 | CASSPPGGARSNQPQHF
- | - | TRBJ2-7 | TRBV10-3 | CAISEGQPYEQYF
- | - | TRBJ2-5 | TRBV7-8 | CASSHGGETQYF
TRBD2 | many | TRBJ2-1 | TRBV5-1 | CASSPYGAGGPEQFF
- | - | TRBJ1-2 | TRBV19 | CASSIDGPNYGYTF
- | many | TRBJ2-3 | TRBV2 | CASSAIAADTQYF
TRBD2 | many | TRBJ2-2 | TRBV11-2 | CASSYLGTSGSGGLGELFF
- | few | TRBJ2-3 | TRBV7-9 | CASKMEGVNTDTQYF
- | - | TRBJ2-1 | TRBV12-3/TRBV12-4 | CASSFKNWDSDEQFF
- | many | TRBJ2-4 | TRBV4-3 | CASSQVGGGAKNIQYF
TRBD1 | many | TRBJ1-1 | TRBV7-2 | CASSTRTGVNTEAFF
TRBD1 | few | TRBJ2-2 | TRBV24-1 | CATSDPLRSGGQGELFF
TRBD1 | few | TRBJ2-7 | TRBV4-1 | CASSQGQGPRYEQYF
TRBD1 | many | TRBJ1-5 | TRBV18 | CATNTQGPNQPQHF
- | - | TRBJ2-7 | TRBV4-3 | CASSQVADFSYEQYF
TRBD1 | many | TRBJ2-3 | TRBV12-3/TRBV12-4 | CASSNRDSHTDTQYF
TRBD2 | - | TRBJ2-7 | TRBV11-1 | CASSFLRTSSYEQYF
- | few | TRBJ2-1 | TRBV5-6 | CASSRRIINEQFF
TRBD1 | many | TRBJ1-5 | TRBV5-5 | CASSLTGWDQPQHF
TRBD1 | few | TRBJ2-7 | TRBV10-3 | CAISPGTGGYEQYF
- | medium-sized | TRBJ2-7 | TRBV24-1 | CATSDNLSYEQYF
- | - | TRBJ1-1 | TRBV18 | CASSLAGENTEAFF
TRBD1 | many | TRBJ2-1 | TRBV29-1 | CSVEPLDRGLNEQFF
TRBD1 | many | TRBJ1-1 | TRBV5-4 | CASSQAGGIEAFF
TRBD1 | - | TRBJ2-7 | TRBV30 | CASSGTGAYEQYF
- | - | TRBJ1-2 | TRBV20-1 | CSARTAGSGYTF
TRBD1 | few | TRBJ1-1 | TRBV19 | CASSIAPRQGPYEAFF
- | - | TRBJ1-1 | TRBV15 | CATSQVNTEAFF
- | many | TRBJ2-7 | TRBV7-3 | CASSLLAESSYEQYF
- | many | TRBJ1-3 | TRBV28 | CSSRSGDTIYF
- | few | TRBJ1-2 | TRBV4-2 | CASSQSYQADGYTF
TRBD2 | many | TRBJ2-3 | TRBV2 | CASIRKAGVIPDTQYF
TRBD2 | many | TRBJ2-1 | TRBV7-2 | CASRGLAGGPSSYNEQFF
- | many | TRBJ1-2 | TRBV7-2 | CASILKGVRRGYTF
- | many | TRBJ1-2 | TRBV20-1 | CSAREPTGSLGNGYTF
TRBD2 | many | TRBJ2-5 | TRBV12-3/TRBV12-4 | CASSRTSGQETQYF
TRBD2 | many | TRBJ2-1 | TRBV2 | CAAKRGSSYNEQFF
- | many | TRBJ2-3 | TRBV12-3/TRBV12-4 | CASSPPNTDTQYF